Below are 7 T cell receptor beta chains sequenced from a single sample in a study of T cells in Graves' hyperthyroidism and ophthalmopathy. Amplification of TCR beta CDR3 regions used RNA as the template. The HTBI primer set was used in a first-round RT-PCR of the TCR CDR3. TCRdb independently ran MiXCR on the multiplex PCR reads; one entry per CDR3 protein. This sample has some 380,000 distinct CDR3 sequences, with less than 15% found just once. Sequenced input: blood. These receptors originate from a man aged 25 to 40 with Graves' hyperthyroidism that later progressed to Graves' ophthalmopathy.

The V call is TRBV9, the J call TRBJ1-2; 9 nucleotides align to TRBD1. This CDR3 has 14 residues. Trimming at V came to 3 bases and at J to 6 bases, leaving 6 bases not matched to a gene. Germline V CDR1 and CDR2: SGDLS, YYNGEE. The CDR3 spells CASSAPTGGNGYTF. CDR3 in DNA: TGTGCCAGCAGCGCCCCAACAGGGGGCAATGGCTACACCTTC.

This clonotype occurred many times. This chain joins TRBV27 and TRBJ2-1; TRBD2 matches 7 bases. With V trimmed by 7 bases and J by 5 bases, 11 bases remained unmatched. The germline V gene encodes CDR1 MNHEY and CDR2 SMNVEV (reference sequence). The CDR3 contains 15 residues. The CDR3 region is CASTLGGITNNEQFF. CDR3 in DNA: TGTGCCAGCACCCTGGGAGGGATTACCAACAATGAGCAGTTCTTC.

Ten or more counts support this clonotype. The V call is TRBV20-1, the J call TRBJ1-2; possible D gene TRBD1, 6 bases. The germline gives CDR1 DFQATT, CDR2 SNEGSKA (reference sequence). V gave up 3 bases and J gave up 8 bases, with 10 bases separating them. This CDR3 contains 11 residues. CDR3 in DNA: TGCAGTGCTAGTCGGACAGCCGGCTACACCTTC. It yields the protein CSASRTAGYTF.

The gene calls are TRBV4-1 and TRBJ2-3; D possibly corresponds to TRBD2 (7 bases). The germline CDR1 and CDR2 sequences are MGHRA and YSYEKL. The CDR3 has 16 amino acids. The ends were cut back, 0 bases at V and 5 bases at J, with 15 bases in the middle. The CDR3 region is CASSQDLGGGRDTQYF. CDR3 nucleotide sequence: TGCGCCAGCAGCCAAGATCTTGGGGGGGGGCGAGATACGCAGTATTTT.

This clonotype was recorded many times. This chain links TRBV9 with TRBJ2-3; tentative D call: TRBD1 (7 bases). The CDR3 is 15 amino acids. Per germline, CDR1 SGDLS and CDR2 YYNGEE. Trimming removed 0 bases at V and 2 bases at J, with 10 bases between. CDR3 DNA sequence: TGTGCCAGCAGCGTAGCAGGGGGGCCCACAGATACGCAGTATTTT. This gives the protein CASSVAGGPTDTQYF. Full variable domain (remainder filled in from reference TRBV9 and TRBJ2-3): DSGVTQTPKHLITATGQRVTLRCSPRSGDLSVYWYQQSLDQGLQFLIQYYNGEERAKGNILERFSAQQFPDLHSELNLSSLELGDSALYFCASSVAGGPTDTQYFGPGTRLTVL.

At least ten counts were recorded for this clonotype. The CDR3 DNA reads TGTGCCAGCAGCGCACTGGGGGGTAATGAAAAACTGTTTTTT. It is translated as CASSALGGNEKLFF. The rearrangement links TRBV7-9 to TRBJ1-4; a possible D gene is TRBD1 (5 bases). The CDR3 contains 14 residues. V was cut by 5 bases and J by 4 bases, with 11 bases left in between. Germline V gives CDR1 SEHNR, CDR2 FQNEAQ (reference sequence).

About this clonotype: A much larger clone sits a single nucleotide away, making a read error possible. The V gene is TRBV11-2, the J gene TRBJ2-7, with D perhaps TRBD1 or TRBD2 (6 bases each). There are 15 residues in the CDR3. Germline CDR1 and CDR2: SGHAT and FQNNGV. CDR3 amino acids: CTSSLVGGLSYEQYF. CDR3 bases: TGTACCAGCAGCTTAGTAGGGGGGCTCTCCTACGAGCAGTACTTC.